The T cell receptor (beta chain) under discussion was sequenced for a study of CD8+CD57+ T cells in acquired aplastic anemia (dated by TCRdb to the late 2010s). Study-wide context: A mean of around 3.2 ug of DNA, ranging from 0.2 to 27.4 ug, was extracted from sorted CD4+ and CD8+ cells. Study-wide conclusions, independent of this receptor: Although 25 to 30 CD8+ CDR3 sequences were shared by patients and controls, these sequences appeared highly expressed in patients and within the immunodominant clones of patients. CD8+ Simpson's diversity did not differ significantly between patients and healthy controls (P=0.060).

The germline V gene encodes CDR1 MGHDK and CDR2 SYGVNS. V lost 0 bases and J lost 1 base; the stretch between them is 15 bases long. From the cysteine up to the phenylalanine, the CDR3 has a length of 17 residues. Of the read, only the CDR3 DNA is kept; its 51 bases are in frame from base 1. On this clonotype itself: Its antigen is still unknown. Per-nucleotide qualities are absent, and no much larger clonotype sits a single base away.

TCR beta VDJ combination and CDR3 sequence profiling used genomic DNA as the template. An Illumina HiSeq 2000 was used for TCR repertoire sequencing. Per the original workflow: Repertoire assessment relied on Simpson's diversity index, CDR3 size and DJ length profiles, and TRBV/TRBJ rearrangement plots. Whichever DNA sequence was most abundant in the deep sequencing data was defined as the immunodominant clone. CDR3 amino acid sequences were checked for sharing across subjects and were also compared against the VDJdb database and published repertoires. TCRdb ran its own pipeline on the public reads, namely fastp trimming at Q25 and MiXCR clone calling, and kept in-frame beta chains. Duplicate CDR3 protein sequences are folded into a single record with the most common DNA and genes. TCRdb, not the authors, supplied the V and J calls. The table for this sample lists 150,000 to 200,000 distinct CDR3 sequences; 50% to 75% of them were counted only once. About half of the sample is held by the ten biggest clonotypes.

In the study, sorted CD4+ and CD8+ blood T cells from patients with severe aplastic anemia and from healthy subjects underwent deep sequencing of TCR repertoires. Ficoll-Paque density gradient centrifugation was used to isolate peripheral blood mononuclear cells. Before DNA extraction, CD4+ and CD8+ T cells were sorted with FACS or magnetic beads. The chain employs TRBV25-1 and TRBJ1-1, with TRBD1 perhaps the D gene, on 5 matching bases. Sample: sorted CD4+, CD8+, or CD8+CD57+ T cells (not recorded which) from PBMCs. The sequence came from a human donor with severe aplastic anemia or a healthy control (not recorded which). The DNA is as follows: TGTGCCAGCAGTGAATATGAGGGTAGGACAAAGAACACTGAAGCTTTCTTT. The encoded protein is CASSEYEGRTKNTEAFF.